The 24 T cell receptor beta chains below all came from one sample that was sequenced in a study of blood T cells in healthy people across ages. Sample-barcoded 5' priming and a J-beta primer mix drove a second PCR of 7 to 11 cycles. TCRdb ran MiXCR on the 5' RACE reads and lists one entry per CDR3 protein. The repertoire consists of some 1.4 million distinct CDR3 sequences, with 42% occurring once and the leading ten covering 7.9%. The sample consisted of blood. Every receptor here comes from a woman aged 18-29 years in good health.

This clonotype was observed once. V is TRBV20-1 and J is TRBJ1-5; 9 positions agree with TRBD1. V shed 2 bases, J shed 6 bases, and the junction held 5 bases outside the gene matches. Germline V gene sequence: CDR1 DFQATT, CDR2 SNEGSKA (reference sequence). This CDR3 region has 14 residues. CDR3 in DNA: TGCAGTGCTAGACCTCCGGGACAGGGTCAGCCCCAGCATTTT. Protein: CSARPPGQGQPQHF.

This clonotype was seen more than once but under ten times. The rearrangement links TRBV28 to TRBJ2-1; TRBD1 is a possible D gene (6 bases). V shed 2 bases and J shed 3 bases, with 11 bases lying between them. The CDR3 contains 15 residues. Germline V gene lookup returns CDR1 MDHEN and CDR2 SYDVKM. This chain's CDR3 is CASSLEQGFYNEQFF. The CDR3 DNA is TGTGCCAGCAGTTTAGAGCAGGGGTTCTACAATGAGCAGTTCTTC.

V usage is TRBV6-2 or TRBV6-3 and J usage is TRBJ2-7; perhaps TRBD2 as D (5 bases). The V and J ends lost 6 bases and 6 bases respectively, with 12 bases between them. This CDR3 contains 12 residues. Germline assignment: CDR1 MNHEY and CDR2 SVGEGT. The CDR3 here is CASRPGLSEQYF. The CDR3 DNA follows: TGTGCCAGCAGACCTGGACTTTCCGAGCAGTACTTC.

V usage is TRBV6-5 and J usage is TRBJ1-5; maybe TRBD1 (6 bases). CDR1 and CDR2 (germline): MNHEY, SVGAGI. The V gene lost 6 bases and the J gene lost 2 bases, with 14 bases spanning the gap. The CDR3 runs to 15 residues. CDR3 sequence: CASSSGTQGNQPQHF. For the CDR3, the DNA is TGTGCCAGCAGCTCCGGGACACAGGGCAATCAGCCCCAGCATTTT.

The CDR3 sequence: CSARAGDTLPDQPQHF. CDR3 coding DNA: TGCAGTGCTCGAGCGGGGGACACACTTCCAGATCAGCCCCAGCATTTT. The chain links TRBV20-1 to TRBJ1-5, with TRBD1 as a possible D gene (6 bases). CDR1 is DFQATT, CDR2 SNEGSKA, per germline (reference sequence). The CDR3 is 16 amino acids. V was cut by 5 bases and J by 5 bases, with 22 bases left in between.

The CDR3 sequence is CASSLVFSREEKTQYF. The DNA of the CDR3 is TGTGCCAGCAGCTTAGTATTTTCGCGGGAGGAGAAGACCCAGTACTTC. The chain uses TRBV7-8 and TRBJ2-5; 8 bases fit TRBD2. The length of the CDR3 is 16 residues. Germline V CDR1 and CDR2: SGHVS, FQNEAQ. V dropped 1 base and J dropped 6; count of bases not matched to a gene: 10. The entire variable domain, with the rest obtained from reference TRBV7-8 and TRBJ2-5, is as follows: GAGVSQSPRYKVAKRGQDVALRCDPISGHVSLFWYQQALGQGPEFLTYFQNEAQLDKSGLPSDRFFAERPEGSVSTLKIQRTQQEDSAVYLCASSLVFSREEKTQYFGPGTRLLVL.

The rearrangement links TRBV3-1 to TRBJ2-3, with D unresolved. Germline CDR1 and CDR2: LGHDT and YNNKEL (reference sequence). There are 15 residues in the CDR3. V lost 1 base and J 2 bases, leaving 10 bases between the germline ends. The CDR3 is CASSQGWRPTDTQYF. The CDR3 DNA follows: TGTGCCAGCAGCCAAGGGTGGCGCCCCACAGATACGCAGTATTTT.

The CDR3 loop is CATSRRGDTDTQYF. The CDR3, as DNA: TGTGCCACCAGTCGCAGGGGAGACACAGATACGCAGTATTTT. The rearrangement joins TRBV24-1 to TRBJ2-3; a weak D match, TRBD1 (6 bases). The germline V and J ends were trimmed by 6 bases and 2 bases, with 11 bases remaining between them. In germline, CDR1 is KGHDR, CDR2 SFDVKD. This CDR3 is built from 14 residues.

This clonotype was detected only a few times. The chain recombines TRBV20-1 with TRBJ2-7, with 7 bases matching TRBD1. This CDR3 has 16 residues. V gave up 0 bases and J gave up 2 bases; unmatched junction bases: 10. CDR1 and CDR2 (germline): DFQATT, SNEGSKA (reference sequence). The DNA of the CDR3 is TGCAGTGCTAGAGATCGGGGACCAGGGGGAGCCTACGAGCAGTACTTC. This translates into CSARDRGPGGAYEQYF.

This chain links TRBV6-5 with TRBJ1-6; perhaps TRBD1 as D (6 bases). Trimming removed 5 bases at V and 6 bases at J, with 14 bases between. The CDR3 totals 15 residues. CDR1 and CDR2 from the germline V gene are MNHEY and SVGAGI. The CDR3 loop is CASSLRGLLNSPLHF. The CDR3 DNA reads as TGTGCCAGCAGTCTCCGGGGGCTTCTTAATTCACCCCTCCACTTT.

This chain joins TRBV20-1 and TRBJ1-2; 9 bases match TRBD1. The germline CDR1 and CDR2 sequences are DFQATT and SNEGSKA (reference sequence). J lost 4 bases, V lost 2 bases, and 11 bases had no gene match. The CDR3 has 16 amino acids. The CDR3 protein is CSARPTGGAGPYGYTF. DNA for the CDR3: TGCAGTGCTAGACCAACAGGGGGCGCGGGGCCCTATGGCTACACCTTC.

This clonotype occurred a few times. The CDR3 bases are TGTGCCAGCAGCTTAAGAGGGGGCTCTGGGGCCAACGTCCTGACTTTC. It translates to CASSLRGGSGANVLTF. The chain combines TRBV7-3 with TRBJ2-6; maybe TRBD1 (6 bases). This CDR3 is built from 16 residues. Germline assignment: CDR1 SGHTA and CDR2 FQGTGA. V was pared by 1 base and J by 0 bases, with 7 bases between.

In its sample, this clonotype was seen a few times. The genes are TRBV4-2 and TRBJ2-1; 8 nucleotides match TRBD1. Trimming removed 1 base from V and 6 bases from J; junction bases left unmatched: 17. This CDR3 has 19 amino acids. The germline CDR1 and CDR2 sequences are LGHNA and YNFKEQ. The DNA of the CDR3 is TGTGCCAGCAGCCAAGCCGGGACAGGCGGGTCGTGGGTTTCCAATGAGCAGTTCTTC. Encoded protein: CASSQAGTGGSWVSNEQFF.

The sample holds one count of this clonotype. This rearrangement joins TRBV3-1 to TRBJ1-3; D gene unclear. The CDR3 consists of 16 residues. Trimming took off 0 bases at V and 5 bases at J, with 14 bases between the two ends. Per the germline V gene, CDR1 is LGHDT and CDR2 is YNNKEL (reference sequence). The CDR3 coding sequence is TGTGCCAGCAGCCAAGATATTAGACCGTCGCGAAACACCATATATTTT. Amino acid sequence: CASSQDIRPSRNTIYF.

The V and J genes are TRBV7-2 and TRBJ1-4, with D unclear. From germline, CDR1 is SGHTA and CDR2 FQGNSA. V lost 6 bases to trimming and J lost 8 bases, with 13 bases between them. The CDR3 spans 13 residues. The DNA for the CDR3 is TGTGCCAGCAGGGGTTTTTTAAGAGAAAAACTGTTTTTT. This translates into CASRGFLREKLFF.

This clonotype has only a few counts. The CDR3 sequence is CASSAQGGYTEAFF. CDR3 DNA sequence: TGTGCCAGCAGCGCACAGGGGGGGTACACTGAAGCTTTCTTT. The chain combines TRBV14 with TRBJ1-1; 8 positions match TRBD1. Germline-derived CDR1 and CDR2 are SGHDN and FVKESK. The CDR3 consists of 14 residues. Trimming took 5 bases from V and 3 from J; bases not matched to a gene: 5.

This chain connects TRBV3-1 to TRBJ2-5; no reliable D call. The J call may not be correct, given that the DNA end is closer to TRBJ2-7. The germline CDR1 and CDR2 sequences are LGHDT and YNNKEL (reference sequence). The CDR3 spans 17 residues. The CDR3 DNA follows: TGTGCCAGCAGCCGTGAGAGGCCGTATGGGTTTATGAACGAGCAGTACTTC. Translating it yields CASSRERPYGFMNEQYF.

The CDR3, as DNA: TGCAGTGCTAGAGACCCAGCGGGCCCGGGGGCAGATACGCAGTATTTT. As protein: CSARDPAGPGADTQYF. The chain is built from TRBV20-1 and TRBJ2-3; D possibly corresponds to TRBD2 (6 bases). Trimming took 0 bases from V and 4 from J, leaving 17 bases between them. CDR1 and CDR2 from the germline V gene are DFQATT and SNEGSKA (reference sequence). This CDR3 spans 16 amino acids.

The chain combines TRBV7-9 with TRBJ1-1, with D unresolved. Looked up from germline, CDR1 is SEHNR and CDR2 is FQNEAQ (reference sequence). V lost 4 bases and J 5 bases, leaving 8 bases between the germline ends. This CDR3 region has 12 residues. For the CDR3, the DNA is TGTGCCAGCAGCTCCGGCCATACTGAAGCTTTCTTT. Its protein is CASSSGHTEAFF. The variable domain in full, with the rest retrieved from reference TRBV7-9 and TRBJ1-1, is DTGVSQNPRHKITKRGQNVTFRCDPISEHNRLYWYRQTLGQGPEFLTYFQNEAQLEKSRLLSDRFSAERPKGSFSTLEIQRTEQGDSAMYLCASSSGHTEAFFGQGTRLTVV.

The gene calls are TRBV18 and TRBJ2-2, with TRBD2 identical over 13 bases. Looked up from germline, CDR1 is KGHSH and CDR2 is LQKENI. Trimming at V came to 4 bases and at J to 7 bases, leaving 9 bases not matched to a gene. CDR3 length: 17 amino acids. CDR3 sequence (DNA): TGTGCCAGCTCACAACGACGGACTAGCGGGAGTATCGGGGAGCTGTTTTTT. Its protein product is CASSQRRTSGSIGELFF.

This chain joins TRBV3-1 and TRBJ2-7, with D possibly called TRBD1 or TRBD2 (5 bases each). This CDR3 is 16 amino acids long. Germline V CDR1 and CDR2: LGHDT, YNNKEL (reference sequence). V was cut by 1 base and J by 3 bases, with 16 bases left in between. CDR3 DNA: TGTGCCAGCAGCCAAGGGTTTGTGGGGGTGTACTACGAGCAGTACTTC. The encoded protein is CASSQGFVGVYYEQYF.

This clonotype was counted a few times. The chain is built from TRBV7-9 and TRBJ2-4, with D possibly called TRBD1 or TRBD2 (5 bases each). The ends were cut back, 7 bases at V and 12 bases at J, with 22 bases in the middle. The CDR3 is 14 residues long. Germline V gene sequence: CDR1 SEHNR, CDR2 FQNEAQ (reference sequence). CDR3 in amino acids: CASNSRIGTRGQYF. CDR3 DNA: TGTGCCAGCAACTCTCGTATAGGGACGAGGGGTCAGTACTTC.

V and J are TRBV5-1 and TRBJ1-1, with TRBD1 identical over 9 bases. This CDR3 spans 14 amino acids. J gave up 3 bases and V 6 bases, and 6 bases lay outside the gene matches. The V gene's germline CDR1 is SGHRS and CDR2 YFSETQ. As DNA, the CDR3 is TGCGCCAGCAAAGTACAGGGGGCGGACACTGAAGCTTTCTTT. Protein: CASKVQGADTEAFF.

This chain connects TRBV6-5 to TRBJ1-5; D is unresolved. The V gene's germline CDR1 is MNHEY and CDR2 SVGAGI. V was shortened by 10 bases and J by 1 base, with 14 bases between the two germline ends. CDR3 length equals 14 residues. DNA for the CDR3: TGTGCCACCAGACCTTTGGGGAGCAATCAGCCCCAGCATTTT. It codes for CATRPLGSNQPQHF.